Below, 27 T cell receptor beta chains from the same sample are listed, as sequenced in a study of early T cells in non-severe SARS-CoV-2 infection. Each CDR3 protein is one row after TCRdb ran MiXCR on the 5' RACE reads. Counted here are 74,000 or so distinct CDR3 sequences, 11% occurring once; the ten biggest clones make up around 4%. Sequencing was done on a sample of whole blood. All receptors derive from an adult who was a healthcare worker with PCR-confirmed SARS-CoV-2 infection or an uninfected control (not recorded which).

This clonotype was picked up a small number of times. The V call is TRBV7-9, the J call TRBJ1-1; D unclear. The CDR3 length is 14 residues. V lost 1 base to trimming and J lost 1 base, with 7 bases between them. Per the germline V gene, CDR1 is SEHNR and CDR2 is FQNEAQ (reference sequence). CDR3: CASSLVLPNTEAFF. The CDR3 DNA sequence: TGTGCCAGCAGCTTAGTACTGCCGAACACTGAAGCTTTCTTT.

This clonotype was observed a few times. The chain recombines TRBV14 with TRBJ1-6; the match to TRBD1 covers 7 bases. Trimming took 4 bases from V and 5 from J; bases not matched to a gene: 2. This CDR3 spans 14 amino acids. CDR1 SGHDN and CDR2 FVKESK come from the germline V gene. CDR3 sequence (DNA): TGTGCCAGCAGCCCCGGGACAGATAATTCACCCCTCCACTTT. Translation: CASSPGTDNSPLHF.

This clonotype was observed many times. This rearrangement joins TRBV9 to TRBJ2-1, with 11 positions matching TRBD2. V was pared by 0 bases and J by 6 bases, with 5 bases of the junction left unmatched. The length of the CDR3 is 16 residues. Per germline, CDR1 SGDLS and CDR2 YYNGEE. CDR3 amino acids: CASSVGLAGGGNEQFF. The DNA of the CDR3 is TGTGCCAGCAGCGTAGGTCTAGCGGGGGGCGGCAATGAGCAGTTCTTC.

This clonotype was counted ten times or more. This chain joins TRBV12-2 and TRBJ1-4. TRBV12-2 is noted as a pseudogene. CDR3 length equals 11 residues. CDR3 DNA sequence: TGTGCAAGTCCTTCTAATGAAAAACTGTTTTTT. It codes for CASPSNEKLFF.

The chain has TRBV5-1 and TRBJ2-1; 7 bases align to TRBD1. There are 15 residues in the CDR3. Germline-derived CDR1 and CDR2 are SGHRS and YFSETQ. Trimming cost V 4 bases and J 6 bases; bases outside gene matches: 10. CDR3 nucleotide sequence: TGCGCCAGCAGCCTCGCCGGACAGGCAATCAATGAGCAGTTCTTC. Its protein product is CASSLAGQAINEQFF.

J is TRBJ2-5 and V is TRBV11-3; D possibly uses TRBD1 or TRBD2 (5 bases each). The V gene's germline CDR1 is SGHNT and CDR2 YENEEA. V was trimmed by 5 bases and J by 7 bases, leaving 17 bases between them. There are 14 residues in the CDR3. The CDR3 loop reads CASSRGRPNRTQYF. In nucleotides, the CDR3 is TGTGCCAGCAGCCGGGGACGGCCAAATCGGACCCAGTACTTC.

The CDR3 DNA is TGTGCCACCAGCAGAACCGGACAGGCCTACGAGCAGTACTTC. It translates to CATSRTGQAYEQYF. The chain employs TRBV15 and TRBJ2-7, with 7 bases lining up with TRBD1. This CDR3 region has 14 residues. Trimming removed 2 bases from V and 2 bases from J; junction bases left unmatched: 3. Germline V gene data show CDR1 as LNHNV and CDR2 as YYDKDF (reference sequence).

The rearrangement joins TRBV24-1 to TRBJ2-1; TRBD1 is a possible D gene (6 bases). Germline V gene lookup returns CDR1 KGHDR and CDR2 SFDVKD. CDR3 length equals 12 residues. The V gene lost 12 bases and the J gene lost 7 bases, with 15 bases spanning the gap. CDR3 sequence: CASAGVLNEQFF. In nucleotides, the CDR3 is TGTGCCTCTGCAGGGGTATTGAATGAGCAGTTCTTC.

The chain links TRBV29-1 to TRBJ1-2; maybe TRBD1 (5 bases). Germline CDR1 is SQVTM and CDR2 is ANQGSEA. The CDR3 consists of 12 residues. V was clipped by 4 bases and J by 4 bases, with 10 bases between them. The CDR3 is CSVAGQGYGYTF. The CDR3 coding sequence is TGCAGCGTTGCCGGACAAGGCTATGGCTACACCTTC.

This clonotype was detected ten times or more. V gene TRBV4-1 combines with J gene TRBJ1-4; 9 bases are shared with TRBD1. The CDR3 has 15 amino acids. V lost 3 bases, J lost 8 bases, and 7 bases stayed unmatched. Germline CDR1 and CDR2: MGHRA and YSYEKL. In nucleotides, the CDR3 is TGCGCCAGCAGCCAGGCGGACAGGGGAGGAGAAAAACTGTTTTTT. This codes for CASSQADRGGEKLFF.

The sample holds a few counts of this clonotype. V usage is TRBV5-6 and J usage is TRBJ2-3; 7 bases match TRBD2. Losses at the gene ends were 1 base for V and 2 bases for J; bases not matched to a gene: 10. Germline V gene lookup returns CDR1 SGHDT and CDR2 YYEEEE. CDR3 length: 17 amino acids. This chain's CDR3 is CASSLRASGSFTDTQYF. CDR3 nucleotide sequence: TGTGCCAGCAGCTTGCGGGCTAGCGGCAGCTTCACAGATACGCAGTATTTT.

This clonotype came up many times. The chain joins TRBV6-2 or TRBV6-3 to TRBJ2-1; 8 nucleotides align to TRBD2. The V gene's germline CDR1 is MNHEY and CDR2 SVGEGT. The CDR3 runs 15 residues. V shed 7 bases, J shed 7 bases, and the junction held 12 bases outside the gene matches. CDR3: CASTQTSVIGNEQFF. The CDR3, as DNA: TGTGCCAGCACCCAGACTAGCGTCATAGGTAATGAGCAGTTCTTC.

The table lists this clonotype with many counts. The CDR3 protein is CASSALGEQFF. The CDR3 nucleotides are TGTGCCAGCAGTGCCCTGGGTGAGCAGTTCTTC. This chain joins TRBV2 and TRBJ2-1; no reliable D call. In germline, CDR1 is SNHLY, CDR2 FYNNEI. Trimming shortened V by 4 bases and J by 9 bases, and 7 bases separated the two germline ends. The CDR3 spans 11 residues.

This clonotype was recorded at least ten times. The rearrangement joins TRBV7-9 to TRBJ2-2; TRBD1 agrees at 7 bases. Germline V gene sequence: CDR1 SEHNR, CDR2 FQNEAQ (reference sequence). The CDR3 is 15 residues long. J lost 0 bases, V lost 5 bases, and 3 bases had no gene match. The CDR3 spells CASSPQGTNTGELFF. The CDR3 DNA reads TGTGCCAGCAGCCCACAGGGGACGAACACCGGGGAGCTGTTTTTT.

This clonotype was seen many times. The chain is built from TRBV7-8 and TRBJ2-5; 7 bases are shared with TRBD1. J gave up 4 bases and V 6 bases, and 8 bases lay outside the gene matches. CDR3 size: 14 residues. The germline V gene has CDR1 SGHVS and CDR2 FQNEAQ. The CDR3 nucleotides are TGTGCCAGCAGTCGCGGACAGGCGTTAGAGACCCAGTACTTC. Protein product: CASSRGQALETQYF.

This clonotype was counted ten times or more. CDR3 sequence: CASSYTEVDTQYF. In DNA form, the CDR3 reads TGTGCCAGCAGCTACACAGAAGTCGATACGCAGTATTTT. The rearrangement links TRBV7-9 to TRBJ2-3; D remains unclear. The CDR3 runs 13 residues. V was shortened by 4 bases and J by 6 bases, with 11 bases between the two germline ends. Germline-derived CDR1 and CDR2 are SEHNR and FQNEAQ (reference sequence).

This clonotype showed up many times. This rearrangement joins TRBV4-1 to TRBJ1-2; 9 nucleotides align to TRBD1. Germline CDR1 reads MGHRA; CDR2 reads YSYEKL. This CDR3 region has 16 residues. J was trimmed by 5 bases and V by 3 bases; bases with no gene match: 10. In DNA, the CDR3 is TGCGCCAGCAGCCAGCCTCGGACAGGGGCATCTTATGGCTACACCTTC. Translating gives CASSQPRTGASYGYTF.

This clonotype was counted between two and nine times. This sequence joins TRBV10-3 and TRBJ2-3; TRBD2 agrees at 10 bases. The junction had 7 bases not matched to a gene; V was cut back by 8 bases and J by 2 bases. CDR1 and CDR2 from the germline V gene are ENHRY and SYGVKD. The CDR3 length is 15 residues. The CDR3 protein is CAIGLADPPTDTQYF. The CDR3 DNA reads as TGTGCCATCGGACTAGCGGACCCCCCCACAGATACGCAGTATTTT.

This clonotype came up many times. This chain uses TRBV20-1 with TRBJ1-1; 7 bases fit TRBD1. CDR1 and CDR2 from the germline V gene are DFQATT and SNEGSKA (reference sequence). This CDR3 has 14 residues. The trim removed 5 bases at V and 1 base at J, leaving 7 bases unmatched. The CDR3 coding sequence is TGCAGTGCTCAAAGGGACAGTACGAACACTGAAGCTTTCTTT. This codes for CSAQRDSTNTEAFF.

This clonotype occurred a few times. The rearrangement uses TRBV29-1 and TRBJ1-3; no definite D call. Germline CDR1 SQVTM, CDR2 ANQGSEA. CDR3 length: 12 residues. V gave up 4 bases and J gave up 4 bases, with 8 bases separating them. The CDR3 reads CSVAESGNTIYF. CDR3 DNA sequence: TGCAGCGTTGCAGAGTCCGGAAACACCATATATTTT.

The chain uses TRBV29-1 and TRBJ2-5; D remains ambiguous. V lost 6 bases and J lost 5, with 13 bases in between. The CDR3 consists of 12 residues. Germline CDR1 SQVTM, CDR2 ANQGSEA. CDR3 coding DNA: TGCAGCGTCCTCGTCCCGCCGGAGACCCAGTACTTC. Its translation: CSVLVPPETQYF. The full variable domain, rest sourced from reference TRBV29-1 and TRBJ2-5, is SAVISQKPSRDICQRGTSLTIQCQVDSQVTMMFWYRQQPGQSLTLIATANQGSEATYESGFVIDKFPISRPNLTFSTLTVSNMSPEDSSIYLCSVLVPPETQYFGPGTRLLVL.

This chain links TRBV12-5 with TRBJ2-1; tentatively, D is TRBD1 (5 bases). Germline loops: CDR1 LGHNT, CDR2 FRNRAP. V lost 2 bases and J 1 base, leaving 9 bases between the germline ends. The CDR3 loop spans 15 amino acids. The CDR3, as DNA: TGTGCTAGTGGTTTGTCGACAGAGTCCTACAATGAGCAGTTCTTC. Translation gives CASGLSTESYNEQFF.

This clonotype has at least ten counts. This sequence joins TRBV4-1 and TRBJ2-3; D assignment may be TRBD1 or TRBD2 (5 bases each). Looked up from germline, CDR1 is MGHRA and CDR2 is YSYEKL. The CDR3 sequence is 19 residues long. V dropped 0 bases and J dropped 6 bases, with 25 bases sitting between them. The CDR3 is CASSQELGSWGPRRDTQYF. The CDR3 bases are TGCGCCAGCAGCCAAGAGTTGGGCTCTTGGGGACCCAGGAGGGATACGCAGTATTTT.

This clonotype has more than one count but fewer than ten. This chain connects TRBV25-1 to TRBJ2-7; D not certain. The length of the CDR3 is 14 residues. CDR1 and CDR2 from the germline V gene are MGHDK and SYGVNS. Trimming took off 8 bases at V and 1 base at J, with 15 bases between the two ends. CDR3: CASSDPRSSYEQYF. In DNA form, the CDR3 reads TGTGCCAGCTCTGACCCTAGGAGTTCCTACGAGCAGTACTTC.

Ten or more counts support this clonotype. CDR3 DNA sequence: TGTGCCACCAGTGATTGGGTTACGGACGCGAACACCGGGGAGCTGTTTTTT. It specifies CATSDWVTDANTGELFF. The chain uses TRBV24-1 and TRBJ2-2; D gene unclear. V shed 2 bases and J shed 0 bases, with 12 bases lying between them. Germline V gives CDR1 KGHDR, CDR2 SFDVKD. CDR3 length: 17 amino acids.

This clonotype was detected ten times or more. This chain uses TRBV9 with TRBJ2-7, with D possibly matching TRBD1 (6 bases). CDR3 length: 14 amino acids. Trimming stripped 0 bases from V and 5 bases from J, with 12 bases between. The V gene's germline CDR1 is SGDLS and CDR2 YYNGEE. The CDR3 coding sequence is TGTGCCAGCAGCGTAGTCGGGGCAGGGGACGAGCAGTACTTC. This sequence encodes CASSVVGAGDEQYF.

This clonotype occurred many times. Written as DNA, the CDR3 is TGTGCCAGCTTTCCGGGACGGCTGAACACTGAAGCTTTCTTT. Its protein is CASFPGRLNTEAFF. The chain employs TRBV5-8 and TRBJ1-1; a possible D gene is TRBD1 (5 bases). The CDR3 has 14 residues. With 7 bases removed from V and 0 bases from J, the gap between germline ends came to 13 bases. CDR1 and CDR2 (germline): SGHTS, YDEGEE.